This T cell receptor beta chain was sequenced for a study of beta chain features in type 1 diabetes. J lost 3 bases, V lost 5 bases, and 10 bases had no gene match. The length of the CDR3 is 16 residues. Germline V lookup: CDR1 SGHRS, CDR2 YFSETQ. Expressed TCRB transcripts were sequenced, since all the RNA that had been isolated was reverse transcribed. TCRdb keeps only in-frame clones here, not all; method: immunoSEQ multiplex PCR. Of about 150,000 clones in the sample, approximately 8.1% are singletons; the top ten hold almost 0.65%. One heparinised draw of blood, averaging roughly 120 mL, came from each donor.

The receptor's source is a man aged 18 to 30 in good health. The rearrangement joins TRBV5-1 to TRBJ1-5, with TRBD1 matching 8 bases. The sequenced sample was central memory CD4+ T cells from blood. CDR3 amino acids: CASSPTGERNNQPQHF. The CDR3 bases are TGCGCCAGCAGTCCGACAGGGGAACGGAACAATCAGCCCCAGCATTTT.